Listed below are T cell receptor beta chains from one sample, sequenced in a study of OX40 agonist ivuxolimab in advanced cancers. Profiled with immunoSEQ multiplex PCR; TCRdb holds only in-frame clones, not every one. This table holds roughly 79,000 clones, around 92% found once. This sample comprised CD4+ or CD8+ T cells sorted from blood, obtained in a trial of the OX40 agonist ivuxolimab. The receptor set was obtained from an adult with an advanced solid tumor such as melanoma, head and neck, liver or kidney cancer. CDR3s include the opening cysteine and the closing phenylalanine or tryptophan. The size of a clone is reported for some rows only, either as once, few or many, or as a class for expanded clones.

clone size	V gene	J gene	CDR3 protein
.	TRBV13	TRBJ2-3	CASSSRGRPSTDTQYF
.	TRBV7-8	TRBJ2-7	CASGIGSTYEQYF
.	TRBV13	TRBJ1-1	CASSPRVSWTEAFF
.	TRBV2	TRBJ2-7	CASRGLAVYEQYF
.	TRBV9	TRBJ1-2	CASSGFGTAYGYTF
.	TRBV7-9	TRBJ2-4	CASSSTLGDSLAKNIQYF
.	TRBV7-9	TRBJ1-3	CASSPGGNTIYF
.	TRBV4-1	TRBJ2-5	CASSQLPPGGIQETQYF
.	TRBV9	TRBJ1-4	CASSPAGANEKLFF
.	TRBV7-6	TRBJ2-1	CASSLTPTAGTDFVF
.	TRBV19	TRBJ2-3	CASSSGGPTDTQYF
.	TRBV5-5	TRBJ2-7	CASWNSPYEQYF
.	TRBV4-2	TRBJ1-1	CASSQDLATYSTEAFF
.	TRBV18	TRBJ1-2	CASSQGGGYGYTF
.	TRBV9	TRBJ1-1	CASSVEGAGTLGEAFF
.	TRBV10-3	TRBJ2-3	CAISESDRRDTQYF
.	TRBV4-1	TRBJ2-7	CASSQVGGSSYEQYF
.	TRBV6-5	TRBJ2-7	CASSYGRVYEQYF
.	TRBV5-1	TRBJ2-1	CASSPGLAGVFSSYNEQFF
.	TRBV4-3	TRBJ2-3	CASSQERASGGFSDTQYF
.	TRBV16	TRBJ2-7	CASSQYQGAGEQYF
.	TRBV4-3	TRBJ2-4	CASSPSRSDGLGLSIQYF
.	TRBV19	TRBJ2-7	CASSQDRDGSYEQYF
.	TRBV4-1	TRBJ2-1	CASSQDLMGNEQFF
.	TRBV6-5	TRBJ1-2	CASSYGEGGF
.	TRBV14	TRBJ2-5	CASSQNYAGETQYF
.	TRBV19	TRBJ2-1	CASRRGQGNNEQFF
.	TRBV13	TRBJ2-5	CASSLRIGLAGAETQYF
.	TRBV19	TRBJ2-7	CASSIDLRNEQYF
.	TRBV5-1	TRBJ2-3	CASSLVGSETSTDTQYF
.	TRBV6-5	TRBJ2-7	CASSYPDSYEQYF
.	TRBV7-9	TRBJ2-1	CASSPTQGQGPYNEQFF
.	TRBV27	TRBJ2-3	CASSLRDWGTDTQYF
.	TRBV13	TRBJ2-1	CASSTGGGNEQFF
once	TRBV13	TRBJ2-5	CASSQGRGEYQETQYF
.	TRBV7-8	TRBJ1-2	CASSLGQGATYGYTF
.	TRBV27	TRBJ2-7	CASSPKGDLGYEQYF
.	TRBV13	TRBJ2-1	CASSILAFGEQFF
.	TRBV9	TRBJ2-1	CASSVAVYNEQFF
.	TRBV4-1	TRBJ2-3	CASSQRRSSDTQYF
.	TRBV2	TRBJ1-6	CASSAWQGSGTLHF
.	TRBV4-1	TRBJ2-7	CASSQVQGVWEQYF
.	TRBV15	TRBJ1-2	CATKPGPPDYGYTF
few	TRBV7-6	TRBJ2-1	CASSPTGAGSSYNEQFF
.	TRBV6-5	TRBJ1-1	CASNPWGLMNTEAFF
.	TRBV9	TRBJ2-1	CASSVGGEQFF
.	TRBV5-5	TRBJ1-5	CASSSSVDNQPQHF
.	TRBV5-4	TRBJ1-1	CASSVTGLNTEAFF
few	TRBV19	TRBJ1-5	CASSLRGQGKGQPQHF